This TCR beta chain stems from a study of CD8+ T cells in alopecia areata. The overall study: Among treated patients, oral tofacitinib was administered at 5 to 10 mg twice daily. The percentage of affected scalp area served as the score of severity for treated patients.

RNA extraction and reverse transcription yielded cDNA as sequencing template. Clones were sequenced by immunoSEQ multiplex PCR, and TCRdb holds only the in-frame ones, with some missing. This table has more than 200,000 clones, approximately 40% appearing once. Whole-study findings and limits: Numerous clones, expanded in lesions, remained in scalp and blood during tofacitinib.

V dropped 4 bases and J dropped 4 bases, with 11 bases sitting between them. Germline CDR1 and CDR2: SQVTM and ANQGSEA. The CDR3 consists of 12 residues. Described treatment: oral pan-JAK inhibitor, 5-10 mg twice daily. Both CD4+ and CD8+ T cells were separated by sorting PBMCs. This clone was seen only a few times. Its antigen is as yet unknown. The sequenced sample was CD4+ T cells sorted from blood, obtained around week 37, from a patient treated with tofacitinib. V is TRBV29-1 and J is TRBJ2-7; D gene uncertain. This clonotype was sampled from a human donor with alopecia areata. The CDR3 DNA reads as TGCAGCGTTGTGGAACAGTTGTACGAGCAGTACTTC. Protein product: CSVVEQLYEQYF.